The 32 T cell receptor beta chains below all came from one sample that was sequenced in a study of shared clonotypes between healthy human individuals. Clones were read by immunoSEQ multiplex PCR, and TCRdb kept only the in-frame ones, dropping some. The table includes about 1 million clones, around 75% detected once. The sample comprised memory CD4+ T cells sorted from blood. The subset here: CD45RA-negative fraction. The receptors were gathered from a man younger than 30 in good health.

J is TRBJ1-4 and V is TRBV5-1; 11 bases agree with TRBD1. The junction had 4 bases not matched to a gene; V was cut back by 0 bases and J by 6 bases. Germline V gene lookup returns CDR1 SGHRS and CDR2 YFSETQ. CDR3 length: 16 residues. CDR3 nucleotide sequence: TGCGCCAGCAGCTTGGGGACAGGGGGCGATTATGAAAAACTGTTTTTT. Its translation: CASSLGTGGDYEKLFF.

In DNA form, the CDR3 reads TGTGCCAGTAGTTTTCTTGGGACAGGCTCTCGGCCCCAGCATTTT. Protein: CASSFLGTGSRPQHF. The chain carries TRBV19 and TRBJ1-5, with 8 nucleotides matching TRBD1. There are 15 residues in the CDR3. Trimming at V came to 5 bases and at J to 9 bases, leaving 12 bases not matched to a gene. From germline, CDR1 is LNHDA and CDR2 SQIVND (reference sequence). The full variable domain, in which reference TRBV19 and TRBJ1-5 provide the parts outside the CDR3, is DGGITQSPKYLFRKEGQNVTLSCEQNLNHDAMYWYRQDPGQGLRLIYYSQIVNDFQKGDIAEGYSVSREKKESFPLTVTSAQKNPTAFYLCASSFLGTGSRPQHFGDGTRLSIL.

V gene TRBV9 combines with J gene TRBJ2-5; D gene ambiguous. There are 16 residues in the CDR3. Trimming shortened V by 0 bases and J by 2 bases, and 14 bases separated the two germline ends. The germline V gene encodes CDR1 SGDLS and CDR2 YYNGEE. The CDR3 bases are TGTGCCAGCAGCGTAGCTGCGTTAGTCAGGCAAGAGACCCAGTACTTC. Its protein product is CASSVAALVRQETQYF.

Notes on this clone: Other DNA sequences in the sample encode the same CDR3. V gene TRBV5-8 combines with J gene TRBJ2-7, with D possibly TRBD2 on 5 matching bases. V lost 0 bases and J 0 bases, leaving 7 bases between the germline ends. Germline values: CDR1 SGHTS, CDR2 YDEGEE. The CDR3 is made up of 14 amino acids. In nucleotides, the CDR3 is TGTGCCAGCAGCTTGGTGGGGAGCTCCTACGAGCAGTACTTC. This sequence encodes CASSLVGSSYEQYF.

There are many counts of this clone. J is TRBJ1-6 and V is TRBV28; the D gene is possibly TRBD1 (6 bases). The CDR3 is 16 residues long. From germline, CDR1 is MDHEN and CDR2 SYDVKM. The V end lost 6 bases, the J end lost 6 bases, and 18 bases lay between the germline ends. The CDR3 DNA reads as TGTGCCAGCAGAAGAGAACAGGGATTAGGTAATTCACCCCTCCACTTT. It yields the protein CASRREQGLGNSPLHF.

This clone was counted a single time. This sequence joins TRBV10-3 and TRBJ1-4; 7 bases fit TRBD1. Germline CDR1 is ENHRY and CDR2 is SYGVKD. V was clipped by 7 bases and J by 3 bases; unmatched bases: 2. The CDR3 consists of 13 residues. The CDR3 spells CAIKGAANEKLFF. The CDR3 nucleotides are TGTGCCATCAAGGGGGCGGCTAATGAAAAACTGTTTTTT.

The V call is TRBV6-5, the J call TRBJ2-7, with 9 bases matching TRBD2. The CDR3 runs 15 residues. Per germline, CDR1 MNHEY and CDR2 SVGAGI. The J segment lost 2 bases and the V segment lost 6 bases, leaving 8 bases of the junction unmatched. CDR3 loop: CASRDGLATTYEQYF. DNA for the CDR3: TGTGCCAGCAGGGATGGACTAGCGACAACCTACGAGCAGTACTTC.

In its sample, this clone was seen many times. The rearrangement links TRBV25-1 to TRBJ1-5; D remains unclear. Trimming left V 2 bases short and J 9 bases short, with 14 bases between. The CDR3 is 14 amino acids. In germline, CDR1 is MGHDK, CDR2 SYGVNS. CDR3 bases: TGTGCCAGCAGTGAAGAAGGTATCCTAGGGCCCCAGCATTTT. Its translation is CASSEEGILGPQHF.

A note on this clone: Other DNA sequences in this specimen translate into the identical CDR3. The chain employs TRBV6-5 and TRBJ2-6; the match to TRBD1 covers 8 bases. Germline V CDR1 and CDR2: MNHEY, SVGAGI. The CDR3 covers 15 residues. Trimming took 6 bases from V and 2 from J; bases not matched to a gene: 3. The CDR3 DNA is TGTGCCAGCAGCCCGGACAGGGCTGGGGCCAACGTCCTGACTTTC. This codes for CASSPDRAGANVLTF.

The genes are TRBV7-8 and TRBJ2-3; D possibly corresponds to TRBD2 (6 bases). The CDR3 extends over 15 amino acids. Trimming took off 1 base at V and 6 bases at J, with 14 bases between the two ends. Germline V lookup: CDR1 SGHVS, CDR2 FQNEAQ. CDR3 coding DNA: TGTGCCAGCAGCTTAGTGAACCTAGCGCAGGATACGCAGTATTTT. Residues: CASSLVNLAQDTQYF.

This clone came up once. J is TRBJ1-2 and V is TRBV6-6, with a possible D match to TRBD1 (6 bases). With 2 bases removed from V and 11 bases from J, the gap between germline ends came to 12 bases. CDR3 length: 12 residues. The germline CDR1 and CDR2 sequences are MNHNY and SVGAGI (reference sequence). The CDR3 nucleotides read TGTGCCAGCAGTTACACAGGGTTGGGATACACCTTC. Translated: CASSYTGLGYTF.

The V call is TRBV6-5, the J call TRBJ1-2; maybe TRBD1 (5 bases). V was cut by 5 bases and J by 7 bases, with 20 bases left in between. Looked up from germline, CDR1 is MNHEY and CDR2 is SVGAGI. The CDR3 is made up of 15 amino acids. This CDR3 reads CASSKDTKGLGGYTF. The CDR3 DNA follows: TGTGCCAGCAGTAAGGACACTAAAGGGCTCGGTGGCTACACCTTC.

CDR3 residues: CASSYSIAGEGETQYF. In DNA form, the CDR3 reads TGTGCCAGCAGTTACTCGATAGCGGGGGAGGGAGAGACCCAGTACTTC. The chain has TRBV6-6 and TRBJ2-5, with 9 bases identical to TRBD2. CDR1 is MNHNY, CDR2 SVGAGI, per germline (reference sequence). The CDR3 spans 16 residues. Trimming at V came to 0 bases and at J to 4 bases, leaving 6 bases not matched to a gene.

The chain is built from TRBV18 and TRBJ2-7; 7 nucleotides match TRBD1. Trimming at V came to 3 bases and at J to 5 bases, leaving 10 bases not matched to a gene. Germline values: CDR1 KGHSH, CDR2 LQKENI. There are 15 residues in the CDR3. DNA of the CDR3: TGTGCCAGCTCACCCCGCATAACAGGGGATCACGAGCAGTACTTC. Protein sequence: CASSPRITGDHEQYF.

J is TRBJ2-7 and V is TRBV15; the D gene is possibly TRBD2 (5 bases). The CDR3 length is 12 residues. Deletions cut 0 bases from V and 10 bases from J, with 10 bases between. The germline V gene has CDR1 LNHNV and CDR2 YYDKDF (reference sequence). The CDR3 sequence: CATSRDEGSQYF. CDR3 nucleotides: TGTGCCACCAGCAGAGATGAGGGCTCCCAGTACTTC.

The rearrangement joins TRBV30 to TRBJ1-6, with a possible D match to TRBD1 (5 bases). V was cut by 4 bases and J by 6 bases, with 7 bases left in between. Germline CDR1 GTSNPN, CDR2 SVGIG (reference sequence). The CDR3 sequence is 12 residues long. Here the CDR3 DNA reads TGTGCCTGGACAGGGAGTAATTCACCCCTCCACTTT. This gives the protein CAWTGSNSPLHF.

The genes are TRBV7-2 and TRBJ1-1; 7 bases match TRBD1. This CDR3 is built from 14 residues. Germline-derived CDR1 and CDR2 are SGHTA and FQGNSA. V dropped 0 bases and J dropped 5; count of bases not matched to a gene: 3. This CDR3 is CASSLAGGRTEAFF. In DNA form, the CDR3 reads TGTGCCAGCAGCTTAGCAGGGGGCCGGACTGAAGCTTTCTTT.

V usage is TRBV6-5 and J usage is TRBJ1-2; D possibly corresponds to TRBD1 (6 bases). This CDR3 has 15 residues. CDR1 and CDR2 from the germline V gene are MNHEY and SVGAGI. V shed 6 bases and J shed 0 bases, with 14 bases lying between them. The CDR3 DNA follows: TGTGCCAGCAGATATTACAGGGAACCTAACTATGGCTACACCTTC. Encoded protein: CASRYYREPNYGYTF.

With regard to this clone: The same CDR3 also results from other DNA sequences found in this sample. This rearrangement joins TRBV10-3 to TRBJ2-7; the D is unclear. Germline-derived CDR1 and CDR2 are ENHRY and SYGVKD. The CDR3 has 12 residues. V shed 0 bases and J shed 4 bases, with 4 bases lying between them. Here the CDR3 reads CAISESGYEQYF. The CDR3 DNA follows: TGTGCCATCAGTGAGTCAGGTTACGAGCAGTACTTC.

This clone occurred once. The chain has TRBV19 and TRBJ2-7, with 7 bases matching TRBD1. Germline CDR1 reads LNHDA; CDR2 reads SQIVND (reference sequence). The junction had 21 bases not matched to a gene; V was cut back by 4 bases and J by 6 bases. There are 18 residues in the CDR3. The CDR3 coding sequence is TGTGCCAGTAGTACATGGAAAGGGGGCTACCCCGGAGCTAGCGAGCAGTACTTC. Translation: CASSTWKGGYPGASEQYF.

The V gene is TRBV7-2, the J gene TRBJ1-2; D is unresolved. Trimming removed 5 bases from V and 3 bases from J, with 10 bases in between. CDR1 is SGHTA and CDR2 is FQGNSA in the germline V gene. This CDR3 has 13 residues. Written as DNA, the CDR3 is TGTGCCAGCAGCAACCACGGGGACTATGGCTACACCTTC. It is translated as CASSNHGDYGYTF.

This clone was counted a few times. The CDR3 nucleotides read TGTGCCAGCAGACAGGGGTCCTCAAACACTGAAGCTTTCTTT. Amino acids: CASRQGSSNTEAFF. The chain joins TRBV13 to TRBJ1-1, with 7 positions matching TRBD1. The CDR3 contains 14 residues. V lost 6 bases, J lost 2 bases, and 6 bases stayed unmatched. Germline assignment: CDR1 PRHDT and CDR2 FYEKMQ (reference sequence).

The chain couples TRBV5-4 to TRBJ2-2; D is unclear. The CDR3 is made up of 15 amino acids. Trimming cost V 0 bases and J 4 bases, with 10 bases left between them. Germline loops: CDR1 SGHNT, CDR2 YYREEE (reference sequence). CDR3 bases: TGTGCCAGCAGCTTGGATCCCGCAGGCACCGGGGAGCTGTTTTTT. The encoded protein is CASSLDPAGTGELFF.

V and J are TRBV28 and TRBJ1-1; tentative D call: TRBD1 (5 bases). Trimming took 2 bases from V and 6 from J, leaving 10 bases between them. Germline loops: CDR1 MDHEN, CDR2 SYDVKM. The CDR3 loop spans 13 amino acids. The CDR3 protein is CASSLGGVPEAFF. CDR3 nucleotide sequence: TGTGCCAGCAGTTTAGGGGGGGTACCTGAAGCTTTCTTT.

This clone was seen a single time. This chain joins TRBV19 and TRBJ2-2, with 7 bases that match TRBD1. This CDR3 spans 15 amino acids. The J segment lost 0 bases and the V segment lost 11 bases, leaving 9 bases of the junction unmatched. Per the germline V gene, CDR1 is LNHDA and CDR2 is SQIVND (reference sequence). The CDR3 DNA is TGTGCCGGACGTAGTGGGACAGCGAACACCGGGGAGCTGTTTTTT. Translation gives CAGRSGTANTGELFF. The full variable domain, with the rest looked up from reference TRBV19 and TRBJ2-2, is DGGITQSPKYLFRKEGQNVTLSCEQNLNHDAMYWYRQDPGQGLRLIYYSQIVNDFQKGDIAEGYSVSREKKESFPLTVTSAQKNPTAFYLCAGRSGTANTGELFFGEGSRLTVL.

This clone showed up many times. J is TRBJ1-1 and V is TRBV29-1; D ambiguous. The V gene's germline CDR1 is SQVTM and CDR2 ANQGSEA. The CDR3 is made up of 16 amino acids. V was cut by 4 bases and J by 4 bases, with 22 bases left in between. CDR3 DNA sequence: TGCAGCGTTGTATCGGCTATGGCATTCCTCGGCACTGAAGCTTTCTTT. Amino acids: CSVVSAMAFLGTEAFF.

The CDR3 reads CASSEALSGGWVEQFF. The CDR3 nucleotides are TGTGCCAGCAGTGAAGCCTTGAGCGGGGGATGGGTTGAGCAGTTCTTC. V and J are TRBV6-1 and TRBJ2-1, with 8 nucleotides matching TRBD2. Germline V CDR1 and CDR2: MNHNS, SASEGT. Trimming removed 0 bases from V and 9 bases from J; junction bases left unmatched: 10. CDR3 length: 16 residues.

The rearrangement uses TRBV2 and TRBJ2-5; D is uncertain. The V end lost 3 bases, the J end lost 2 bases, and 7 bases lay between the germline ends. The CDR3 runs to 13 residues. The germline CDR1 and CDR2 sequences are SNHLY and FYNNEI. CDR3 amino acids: CASSDGWQETQYF. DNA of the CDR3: TGTGCCAGCAGTGACGGGTGGCAAGAGACCCAGTACTTC.

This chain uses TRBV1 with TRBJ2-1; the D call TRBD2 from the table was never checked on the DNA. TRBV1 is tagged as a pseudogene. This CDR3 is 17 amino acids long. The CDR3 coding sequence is TGCACCAGCAGCCAAGAATCAGCGGATGGCTCCTACAATGAGCAGTTCTTC. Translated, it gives CTSSQESADGSYNEQFF.

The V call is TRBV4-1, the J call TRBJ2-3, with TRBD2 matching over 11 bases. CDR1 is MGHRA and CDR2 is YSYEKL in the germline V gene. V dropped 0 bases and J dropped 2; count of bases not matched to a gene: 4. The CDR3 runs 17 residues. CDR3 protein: CASSQDQTSGNTDTQYF. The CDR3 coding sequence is TGCGCCAGCAGCCAAGATCAGACTAGCGGGAACACAGATACGCAGTATTTT.

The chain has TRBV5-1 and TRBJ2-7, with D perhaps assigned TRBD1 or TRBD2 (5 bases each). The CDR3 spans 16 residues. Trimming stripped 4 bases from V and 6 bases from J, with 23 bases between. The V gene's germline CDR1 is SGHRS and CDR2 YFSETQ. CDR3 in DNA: TGCGCCAGCAGCGGGGGTCAGGGTTTTATGGCGGGCGAGCAGTACTTC. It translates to CASSGGQGFMAGEQYF.

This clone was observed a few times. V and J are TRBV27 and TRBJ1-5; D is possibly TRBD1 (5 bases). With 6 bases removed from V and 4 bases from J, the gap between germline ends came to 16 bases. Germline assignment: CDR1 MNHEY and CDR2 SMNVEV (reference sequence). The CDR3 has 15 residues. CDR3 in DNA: TGTGCCAGCAGGCAACAGACAGTCGGAAATCAGCCCCAGCATTTT. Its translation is CASRQQTVGNQPQHF.